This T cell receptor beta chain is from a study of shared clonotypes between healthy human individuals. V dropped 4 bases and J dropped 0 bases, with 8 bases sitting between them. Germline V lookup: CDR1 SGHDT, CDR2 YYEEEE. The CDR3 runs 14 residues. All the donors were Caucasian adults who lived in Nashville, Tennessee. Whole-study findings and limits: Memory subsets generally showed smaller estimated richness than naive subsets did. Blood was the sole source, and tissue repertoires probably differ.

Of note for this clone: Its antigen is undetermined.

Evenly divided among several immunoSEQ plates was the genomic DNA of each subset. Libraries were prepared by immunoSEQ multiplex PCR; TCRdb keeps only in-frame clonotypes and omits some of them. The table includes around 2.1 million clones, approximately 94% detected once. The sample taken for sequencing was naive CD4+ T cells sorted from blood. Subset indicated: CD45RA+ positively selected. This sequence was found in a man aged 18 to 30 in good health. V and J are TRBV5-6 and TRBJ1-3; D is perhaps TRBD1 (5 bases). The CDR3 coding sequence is TGTGCCAGCAGCCGCGACAGCTCTGGAAACACCATATATTTT. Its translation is CASSRDSSGNTIYF. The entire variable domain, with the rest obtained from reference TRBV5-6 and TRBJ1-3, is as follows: DAGVTQSPTHLIKTRGQQVTLRCSPKSGHDTVSWYQQALGQGPQFIFQYYEEEERQRGNFPDRFSGHQFPNYSSELNVNALLLGDSALYLCASSRDSSGNTIYFGEGSWLTVV.